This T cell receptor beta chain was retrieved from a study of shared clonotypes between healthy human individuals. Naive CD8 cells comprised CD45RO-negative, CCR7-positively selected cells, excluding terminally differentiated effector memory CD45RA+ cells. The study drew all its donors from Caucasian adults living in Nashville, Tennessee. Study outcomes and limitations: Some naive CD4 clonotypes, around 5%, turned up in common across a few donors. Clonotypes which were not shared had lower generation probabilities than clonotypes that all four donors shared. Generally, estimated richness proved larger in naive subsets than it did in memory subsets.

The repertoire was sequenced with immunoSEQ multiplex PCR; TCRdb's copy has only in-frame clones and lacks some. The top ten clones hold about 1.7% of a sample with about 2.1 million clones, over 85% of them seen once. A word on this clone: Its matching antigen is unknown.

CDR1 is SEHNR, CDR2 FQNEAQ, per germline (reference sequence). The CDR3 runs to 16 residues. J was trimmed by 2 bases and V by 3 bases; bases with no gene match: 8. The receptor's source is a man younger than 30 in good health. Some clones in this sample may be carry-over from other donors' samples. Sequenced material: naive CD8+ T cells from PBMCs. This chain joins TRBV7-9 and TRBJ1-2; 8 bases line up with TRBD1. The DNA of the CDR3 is TGTGCCAGCAGCTTCGCTGCAGGGGGCGAAAACTATGGCTACACCTTC. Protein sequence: CASSFAAGGENYGYTF.